The 15 T cell receptor beta chains in this list originate from one sample, sequenced in a study of regulatory T cells in long-lasting Graves disease. Time point reported: persistent/refractory GD, antithyroid drugs over 5 years with positive TRAb. The authors made the TCR library using RNA they extracted from PBMCs. CDR3-region Arm-PCR and iRepertoire HTBI primers produced the TCR beta libraries. MiXCR, run by TCRdb on the multiplex PCR reads, gives a single entry per CDR3 protein. The sample records approximately 500,000 distinct CDR3 sequences, around a fifth being singletons. The input for sequencing was peripheral blood mononuclear cells (PBMCs), taken when the disease was refractory, from a patient treated with antithyroid drugs. These receptors originate from a female donor with Graves disease.

This clonotype was counted ten times or more. V gene TRBV6-5 combines with J gene TRBJ1-1, with 12 bases that match TRBD1. Germline-derived CDR1 and CDR2 are MNHEY and SVGAGI. V gave up 2 bases and J gave up 6 bases; unmatched junction bases: 4. The CDR3 spans 15 residues. The CDR3 reads CASSYGTGGGAEAFF. The CDR3 bases are TGTGCCAGCAGTTACGGGACAGGGGGCGGGGCTGAAGCTTTCTTT.

This clonotype has at least ten counts. The rearrangement uses TRBV7-2 and TRBJ1-2, with D uncertain. Germline CDR1 and CDR2: SGHTA and FQGNSA. The CDR3 contains 16 residues. V gave up 0 bases and J gave up 4 bases, with 15 bases separating them. Written as DNA, the CDR3 is TGTGCCAGCAGCTTAGCGGGCGCCAACCTCGGCTATGGCTACACCTTC. Amino acids: CASSLAGANLGYGYTF.

The V gene is TRBV19, the J gene TRBJ1-5; D uncertain. CDR1 and CDR2 (germline): LNHDA, SQIVND (reference sequence). The V end lost 5 bases, the J end lost 0 bases, and 11 bases lay between the germline ends. The CDR3 is 15 amino acids. The CDR3 here is CASSLSFYSNQPQHF. The CDR3 nucleotides read TGTGCCAGTAGTCTCTCTTTTTATAGCAATCAGCCCCAGCATTTT.

A single count supports this clonotype. The chain carries TRBV6-2 or TRBV6-3 and TRBJ2-1; 14 bases are shared with TRBD2. After removal of 2 bases from V and 7 bases from J, the junction contained 16 bases not matched to a gene. This CDR3 region has 20 residues. Germline V gene sequence: CDR1 MNHEY, CDR2 SVGEGT. CDR3 DNA sequence: TGTGCCAGCAGTTACCCTCTAGGACTAGCGGGAGGCACTCTTGAGAATGAGCAGTTCTTC. Amino acids: CASSYPLGLAGGTLENEQFF.

In its sample, this clonotype was seen many times. The CDR3, as DNA: TGTGCCAGCAGTTTAGGCGGGGGAGAGGTCTATGGCTACACCTTC. Translated: CASSLGGGEVYGYTF. V gene TRBV12-3 or TRBV12-4 combines with J gene TRBJ1-2; D might be TRBD1 (5 bases). This CDR3 contains 15 residues. V gave up 1 base and J gave up 4 bases, with 13 bases separating them.

The chain couples TRBV19 to TRBJ2-2; maybe TRBD2 (5 bases). Germline values: CDR1 LNHDA, CDR2 SQIVND (reference sequence). The CDR3 loop spans 15 amino acids. V lost 5 bases to trimming and J lost 2 bases, with 12 bases between them. This CDR3 is CASSPSGSNTGELFF. The CDR3 DNA sequence: TGTGCCAGTAGTCCGAGCGGTTCTAACACCGGGGAGCTGTTTTTT.

The sample holds one count of this clonotype. The chain has TRBV19 and TRBJ1-2; perhaps TRBD1 as D (5 bases). The V end lost 4 bases, the J end lost 5 bases, and 26 bases lay between the germline ends. Germline CDR1 LNHDA, CDR2 SQIVND (reference sequence). The length of the CDR3 is 18 residues. The CDR3 DNA sequence: TGTGCCAGTAGTACAAGAGGGTATATTTCAGGGAATCGTTATGGCTACACCTTC. Its translation: CASSTRGYISGNRYGYTF.

This clonotype occurred a few times. The rearrangement links TRBV14 to TRBJ1-4, with D possibly matching TRBD1 (6 bases). This CDR3 contains 17 residues. V lost 3 bases and J 12 bases, leaving 26 bases between the germline ends. Germline assignment: CDR1 SGHDN and CDR2 FVKESK. The CDR3 bases are TGTGCCAGCAGCCATGATTACAGGGACGATGGAGACGTTGAACTGTTTTTT. Translated: CASSHDYRDDGDVELFF.

The CDR3 nucleotides read TGTGCCAGCAGGGAGAGGCCGGGGGCGCAATCTGGGGCCAACGTCCTGACTTTC. It translates to CASRERPGAQSGANVLTF. The rearrangement joins TRBV6-1 to TRBJ2-6; D may be TRBD1 or TRBD2 (6 bases each). This CDR3 region has 18 residues. Germline loops: CDR1 MNHNS, CDR2 SASEGT. Trimming removed 6 bases from V and 1 base from J, with 19 bases in between.

This clonotype was seen more than once but under ten times. This sequence joins TRBV3-1 and TRBJ1-1; 7 bases fit TRBD1. CDR1 is LGHDT and CDR2 is YNNKEL in the germline V gene (reference sequence). This CDR3 region has 15 residues. V lost 3 bases to trimming and J lost 5 bases; unmatched junction nucleotides: 9. This CDR3 reads CASSQGHRGGTEAFF. Here the CDR3 DNA reads TGTGCCAGCAGCCAGGGACACAGGGGTGGTACTGAAGCTTTCTTT.

The V gene is TRBV7-3, the J gene TRBJ1-1, with a possible D match to TRBD1 (5 bases). Germline CDR1 and CDR2: SGHTA and FQGTGA. CDR3 length: 13 residues. V was shortened by 5 bases and J by 5 bases, with 12 bases between the two germline ends. CDR3 region: CASSVSQETEAFF. The CDR3 nucleotides read TGTGCCAGCAGCGTCTCACAGGAAACTGAAGCTTTCTTT.

This clonotype was observed a few times. This sequence joins TRBV12-3 or TRBV12-4 and TRBJ2-3; 7 nucleotides match TRBD2. This CDR3 is 14 amino acids long. J gave up 2 bases and V 6 bases, and 5 bases lay outside the gene matches. CDR3 sequence: CASREGGNTDTQYF. DNA of the CDR3: TGTGCCAGCAGAGAGGGAGGGAACACAGATACGCAGTATTTT.

V gene TRBV11-1 combines with J gene TRBJ2-3; D is uncertain. V shed 1 base and J shed 3 bases, with 2 bases lying between them. This CDR3 is built from 12 residues. Per germline, CDR1 SGHAT and CDR2 FQDESV (reference sequence). The CDR3 sequence is CASSLETDTQYF. The CDR3, as DNA: TGTGCCAGCAGCTTAGAGACAGATACGCAGTATTTT.

This clonotype has a count of ten or more. The chain carries TRBV28 and TRBJ1-1; 7 nucleotides agree with TRBD1. The germline V gene encodes CDR1 MDHEN and CDR2 SYDVKM. With 6 bases clipped from V and 2 bases from J, the junction kept 18 bases outside the gene matches. CDR3 size: 18 residues. The CDR3 DNA follows: TGTGCCAGCAGCCTGATATACTCCAGGGGGAGCTATAACACTGAAGCTTTCTTT. Protein product: CASSLIYSRGSYNTEAFF.

This clonotype was recorded many times. The chain couples TRBV5-1 to TRBJ1-1; D is ambiguous. Germline CDR1 SGHRS, CDR2 YFSETQ. Between the trimmed V and J ends, which lost 1 base and 1 base, there was a span of 8 bases. The CDR3 is 14 amino acids. CDR3 loop: CASSLWGRNTEAFF. CDR3 nucleotide sequence: TGCGCCAGCAGCTTGTGGGGTAGGAACACTGAAGCTTTCTTT.